This entry is about one T cell receptor beta chain. When replicate PCRs were run on sorted subsets, they used 200 to 250 ng DNA, roughly 30,000 T cell genomes. Original analysis: Filtering differed since immunoSEQ provided only junctions, with no quality scores. The table came from immunoSEQ multiplex PCR; TCRdb's copy has only in-frame clones and leaves some out. That table is the source of V, J and clone size, and D and trimming were worked out from the DNA. Of around 700,000 clones listed, roughly 94% are singletons. Germline V gives CDR1 SGHNT, CDR2 YYREEE (reference sequence). Trimming took off 0 bases at V and 3 bases at J, with 10 bases between the two ends. The CDR3 is 15 residues long. Naive CD8 cells, CD45RO-negative and positively selected for CCR7, excluded terminally differentiated effector memory CD45RA+ cells. Free of recent acute infections or vaccinations, the donors were healthy HIV-negative adults.

This record belongs to a study of shared clonotypes between healthy human individuals. Sequences were obtained from naive CD8+ T cells sorted from blood. This TCR was recovered from a man aged 25 to 45 in good health. The V call is TRBV5-4, the J call TRBJ2-4; unclear D gene. CDR3 sequence (DNA): TGTGCCAGCAGCTTGGTGGTCAGTGACAAAAACATTCAGTACTTC. It encodes CASSLVVSDKNIQYF.